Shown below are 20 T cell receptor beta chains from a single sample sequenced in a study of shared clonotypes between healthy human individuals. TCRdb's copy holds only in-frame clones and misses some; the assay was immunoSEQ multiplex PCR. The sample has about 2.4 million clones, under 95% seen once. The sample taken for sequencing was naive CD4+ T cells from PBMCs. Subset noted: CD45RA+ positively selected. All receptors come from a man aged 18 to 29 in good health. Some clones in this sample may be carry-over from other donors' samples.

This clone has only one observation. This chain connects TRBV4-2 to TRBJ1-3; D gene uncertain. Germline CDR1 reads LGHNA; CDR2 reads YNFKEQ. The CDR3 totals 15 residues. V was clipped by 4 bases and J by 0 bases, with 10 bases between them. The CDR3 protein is CASSLLPSSGNTIYF. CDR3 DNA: TGTGCCAGCAGCCTACTTCCAAGCTCTGGAAACACCATATATTTT.

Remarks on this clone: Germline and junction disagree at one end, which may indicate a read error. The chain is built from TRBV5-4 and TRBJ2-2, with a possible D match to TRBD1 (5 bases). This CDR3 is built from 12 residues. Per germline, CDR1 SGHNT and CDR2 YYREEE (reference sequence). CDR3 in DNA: TGTGCCAGCGCTACGGACACGGGGGAGCTGTTTTTT. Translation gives CASATDTGELFF.

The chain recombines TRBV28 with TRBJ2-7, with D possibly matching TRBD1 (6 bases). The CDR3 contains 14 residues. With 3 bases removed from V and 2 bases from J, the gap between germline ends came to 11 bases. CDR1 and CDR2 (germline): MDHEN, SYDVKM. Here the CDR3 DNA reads TGTGCCAGCAGTTTCCCGCAGGGGACCTACGAGCAGTACTTC. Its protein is CASSFPQGTYEQYF. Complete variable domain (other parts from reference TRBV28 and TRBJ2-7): DVKVTQSSRYLVKRTGEKVFLECVQDMDHENMFWYRQDPGLGLRLIYFSYDVKMKEKGDIPEGYSVSREKKERFSLILESASTNQTSMYLCASSFPQGTYEQYFGPGTRLTVT.

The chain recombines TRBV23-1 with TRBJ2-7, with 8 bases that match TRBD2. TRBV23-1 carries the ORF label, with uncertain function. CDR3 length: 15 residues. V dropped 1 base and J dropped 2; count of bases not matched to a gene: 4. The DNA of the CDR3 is TGCGCCAGCAGTCAATGGCTAGCGGGCCCCTACGAGCAGTACTTC. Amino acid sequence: CASSQWLAGPYEQYF.

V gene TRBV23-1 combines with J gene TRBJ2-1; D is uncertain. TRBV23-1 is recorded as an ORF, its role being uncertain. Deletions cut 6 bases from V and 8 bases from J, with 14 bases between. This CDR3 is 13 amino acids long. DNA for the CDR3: TGCGCCAGCAGCCGGGCATCGTTAGATGAGCAGTTCTTC. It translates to CASSRASLDEQFF.

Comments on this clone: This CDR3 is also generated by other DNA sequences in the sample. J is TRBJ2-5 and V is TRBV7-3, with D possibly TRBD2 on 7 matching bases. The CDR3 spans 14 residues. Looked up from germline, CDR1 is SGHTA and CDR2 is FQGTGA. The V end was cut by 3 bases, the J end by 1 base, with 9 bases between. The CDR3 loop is CASSLGGAQETQYF. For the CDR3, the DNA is TGTGCCAGCAGCTTGGGGGGGGCCCAAGAGACCCAGTACTTC.

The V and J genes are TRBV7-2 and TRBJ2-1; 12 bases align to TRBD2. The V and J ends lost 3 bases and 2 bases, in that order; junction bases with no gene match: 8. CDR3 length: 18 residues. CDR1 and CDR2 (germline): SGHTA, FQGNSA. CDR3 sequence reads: CASSFLPRLAGAYNEQFF. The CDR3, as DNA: TGTGCCAGCAGCTTTCTCCCAAGACTAGCGGGAGCCTACAATGAGCAGTTCTTC.

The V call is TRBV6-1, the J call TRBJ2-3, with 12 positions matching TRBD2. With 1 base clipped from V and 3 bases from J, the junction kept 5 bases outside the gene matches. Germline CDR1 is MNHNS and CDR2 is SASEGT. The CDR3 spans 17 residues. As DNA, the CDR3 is TGTGCCAGCAGTGAAGGGACTAGCGGGATTGGGACAGATACGCAGTATTTT. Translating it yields CASSEGTSGIGTDTQYF.

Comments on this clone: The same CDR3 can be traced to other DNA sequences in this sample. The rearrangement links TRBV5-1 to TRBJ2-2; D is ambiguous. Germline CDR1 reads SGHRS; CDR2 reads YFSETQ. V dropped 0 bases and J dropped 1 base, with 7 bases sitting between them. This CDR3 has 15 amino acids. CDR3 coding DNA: TGCGCCAGCAGCTTGGGGTCCCTGAACACCGGGGAGCTGTTTTTT. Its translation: CASSLGSLNTGELFF.

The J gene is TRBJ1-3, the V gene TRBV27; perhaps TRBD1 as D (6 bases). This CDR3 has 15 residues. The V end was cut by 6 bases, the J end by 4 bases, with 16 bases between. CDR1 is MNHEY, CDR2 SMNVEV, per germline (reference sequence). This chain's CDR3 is CASSLGGAAGNTIYF. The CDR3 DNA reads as TGTGCCAGCAGCCTAGGGGGGGCAGCCGGAAACACCATATATTTT.

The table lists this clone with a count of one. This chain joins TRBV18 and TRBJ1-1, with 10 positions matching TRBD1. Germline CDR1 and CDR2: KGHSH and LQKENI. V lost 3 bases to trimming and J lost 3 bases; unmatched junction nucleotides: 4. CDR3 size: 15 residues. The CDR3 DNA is TGTGCCAGCTCACCCGGGACAGGGGACGACACTGAAGCTTTCTTT. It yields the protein CASSPGTGDDTEAFF.

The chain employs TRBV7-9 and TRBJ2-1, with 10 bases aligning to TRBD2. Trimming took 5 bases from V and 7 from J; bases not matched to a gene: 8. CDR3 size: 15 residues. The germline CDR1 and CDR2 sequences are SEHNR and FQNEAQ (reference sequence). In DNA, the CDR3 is TGTGCCAGCAGCCGTGGACTAGCGGAGGGGAATGAGCAGTTCTTC. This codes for CASSRGLAEGNEQFF.

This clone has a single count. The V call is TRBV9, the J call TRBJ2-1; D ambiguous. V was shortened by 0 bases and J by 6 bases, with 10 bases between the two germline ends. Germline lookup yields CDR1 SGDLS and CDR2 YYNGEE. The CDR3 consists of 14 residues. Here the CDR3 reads CASSVVGGRNEQFF. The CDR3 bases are TGTGCCAGCAGCGTAGTCGGCGGCCGCAATGAGCAGTTCTTC. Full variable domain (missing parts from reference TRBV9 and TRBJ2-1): DSGVTQTPKHLITATGQRVTLRCSPRSGDLSVYWYQQSLDQGLQFLIQYYNGEERAKGNILERFSAQQFPDLHSELNLSSLELGDSALYFCASSVVGGRNEQFFGPGTRLTVL.

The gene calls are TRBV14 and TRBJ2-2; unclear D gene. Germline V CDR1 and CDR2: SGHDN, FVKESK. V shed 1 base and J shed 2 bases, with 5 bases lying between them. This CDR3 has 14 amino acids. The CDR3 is CASSQGRNTGELFF. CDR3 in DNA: TGTGCCAGCAGCCAAGGACGAAACACCGGGGAGCTGTTTTTT.

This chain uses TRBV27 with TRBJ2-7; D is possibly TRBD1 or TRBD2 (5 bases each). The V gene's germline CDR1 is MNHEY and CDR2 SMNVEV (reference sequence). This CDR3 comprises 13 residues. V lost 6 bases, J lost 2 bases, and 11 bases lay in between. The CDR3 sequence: CASRMGPAYEQYF. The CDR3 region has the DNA TGTGCCAGCAGGATGGGACCGGCCTACGAGCAGTACTTC.

The CDR3 loop is CASSRLPPDTQYF. The CDR3 DNA reads TGCGCCAGCAGCCGTCTGCCCCCAGATACGCAGTATTTT. The V gene is TRBV4-1, the J gene TRBJ2-3; D call uncertain. The CDR3 runs to 13 residues. The V and J ends lost 4 bases and 4 bases respectively, with 9 bases between them. Germline V gives CDR1 MGHRA, CDR2 YSYEKL.

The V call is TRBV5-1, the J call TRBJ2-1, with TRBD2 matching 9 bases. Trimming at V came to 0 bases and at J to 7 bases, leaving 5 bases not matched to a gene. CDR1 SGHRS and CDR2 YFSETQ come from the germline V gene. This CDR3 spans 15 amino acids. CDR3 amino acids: CASSLVSGRFNEQFF. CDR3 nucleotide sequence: TGCGCCAGCAGCTTGGTGAGCGGGAGGTTTAATGAGCAGTTCTTC. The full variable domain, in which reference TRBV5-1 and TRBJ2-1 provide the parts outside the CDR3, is KAGVTQTPRYLIKTRGQQVTLSCSPISGHRSVSWYQQTPGQGLQFLFEYFSETQRNKGNFPGRFSGRQFSNSRSEMNVSTLELGDSALYLCASSLVSGRFNEQFFGPGTRLTVL.

The DNA of the CDR3 is TGCGCCAGCAGCTTTGTAAATGACAGGGGGCCCCCTGGCTACACCTTC. It encodes CASSFVNDRGPPGYTF. This sequence joins TRBV5-1 and TRBJ1-2; 10 positions match TRBD1. Germline V CDR1 and CDR2: SGHRS, YFSETQ. Unmatched junction bases numbered 11, after V lost 2 bases and J lost 7 bases. The CDR3 spans 16 residues. Full variable domain (missing parts from reference TRBV5-1 and TRBJ1-2): KAGVTQTPRYLIKTRGQQVTLSCSPISGHRSVSWYQQTPGQGLQFLFEYFSETQRNKGNFPGRFSGRQFSNSRSEMNVSTLELGDSALYLCASSFVNDRGPPGYTFGSGTRLTVV.

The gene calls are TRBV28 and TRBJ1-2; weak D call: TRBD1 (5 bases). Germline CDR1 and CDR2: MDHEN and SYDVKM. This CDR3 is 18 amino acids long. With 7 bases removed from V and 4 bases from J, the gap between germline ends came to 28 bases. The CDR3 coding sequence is TGTGCCAGCATGCTTTCCGGGACGGATCTACTAAGTGGCTATGGCTACACCTTC. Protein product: CASMLSGTDLLSGYGYTF.

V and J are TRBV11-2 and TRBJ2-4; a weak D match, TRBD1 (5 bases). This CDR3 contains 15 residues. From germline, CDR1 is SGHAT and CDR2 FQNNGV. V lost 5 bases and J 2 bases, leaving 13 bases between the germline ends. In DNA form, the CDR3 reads TGTGCCAGCAGCGGGGCCGCCTCTTCCAAAAACATTCAGTACTTC. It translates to CASSGAASSKNIQYF.